This T cell receptor (beta chain) derives from a study of memory CD4+ T cells and cytomegalovirus serostatus. The CDR3 is 14 amino acids. Germline V CDR1 and CDR2: MDHEN, SYDVKM. Trimming removed 5 bases from V and 5 bases from J, with 13 bases in between. As processed by the authors: Out-of-frame sequences were removed, leaving 2 million to 2.5 million distinct TCRbeta sequences. This table comes from immunoSEQ multiplex PCR, and its TCRdb copy is limited to in-frame clones, with some not included. V and J calls and clone size are given by that table; D and trimming were obtained from the DNA. Among approximately 23,000 clones listed, roughly 76% were seen once. Overall study findings and caveats: Median bootstrapped AUC for CMV status was about 0.95 originally, about 0.9 US-trained. Each of 60 to 80 CMV-associated TCRbeta sequences occurred in one to five individuals.

To note about this clone: What it binds is unknown.

The sort gate was single viable CD3+CD4+CD8-CD45RO+ cells for memory CD4+ T cells. CMV serostatus came from serum IgG against pp150, pp28, p38, p52. The origin of this receptor is an adult in good health and CMV-seronegative. The specimen sequenced was memory CD4+ T cells from blood. This chain uses TRBV28 with TRBJ1-5, with D possibly TRBD1 on 6 matching bases. DNA for the CDR3: TGTGCCAGCAGTCCCCCTGACAGGTATCAGCCCCAGCATTTT. Amino acids: CASSPPDRYQPQHF.